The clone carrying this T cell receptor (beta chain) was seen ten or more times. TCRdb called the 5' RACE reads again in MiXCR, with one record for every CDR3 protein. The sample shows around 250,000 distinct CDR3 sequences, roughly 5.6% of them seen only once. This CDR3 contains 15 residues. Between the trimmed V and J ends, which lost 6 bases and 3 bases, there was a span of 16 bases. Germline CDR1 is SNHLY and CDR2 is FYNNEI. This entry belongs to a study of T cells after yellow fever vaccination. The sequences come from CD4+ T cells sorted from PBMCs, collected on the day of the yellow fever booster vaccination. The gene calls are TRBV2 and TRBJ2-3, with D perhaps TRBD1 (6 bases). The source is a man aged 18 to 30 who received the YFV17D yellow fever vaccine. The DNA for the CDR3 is TGTGCCAGCAGCGACGACAGGCGGGTAACAGATACGCAGTATTTT. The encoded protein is CASSDDRRVTDTQYF.